The source of this T cell receptor beta chain is a study of technical replicates of blood from a handful of donors. Sequencing was performed with immunoSEQ multiplex PCR; in TCRdb, only in-frame clones are kept and a portion is missing. The repertoire consists of more than 90,000 clones, with 90% to 96% occurring once and the leading ten covering approximately 0.35%. Trimming took 5 bases from V and 8 from J, leaving 16 bases between them. The V gene's germline CDR1 is PRHDT and CDR2 FYEKMQ (reference sequence). The CDR3 spans 14 residues. The sequenced material came from T cells isolated from PBMCs. The chain has TRBV13 and TRBJ2-1, with TRBD2 as a possible D gene (6 bases). The clonotype originates from a human donor in good health. The CDR3 reads CASSIIPGEDEQFF. CDR3 DNA: TGTGCCAGCAGCATAATCCCGGGAGAGGATGAGCAGTTCTTC.